This T cell receptor beta chain was documented in a study of blood T cell repertoires in COVID-19 (dated by TCRdb to between 2020 and 2021). Turning to the overall study: Samples covering the acute and convalescent phases of COVID-19 were provided by collaborators in the United States, Italy and Spain. The prospective study material was composed of cDNA or gDNA derived from T cells, B-cell-depleted T cells, or PBMCs. Deeply sampled blood TCRbeta repertoires from subjects exposed to, actively infected with, or recovered from COVID-19 were included in the dataset. The repertoires were released in a freely available public database intended as a resource for research on the immune response to SARS-CoV-2. The samples were drawn from two sources: the first 160 participants of the ongoing ImmuneRACE study, and over 1,000 subjects contributed by 6 global collaborators. A de-identified subject ID, COVID-19 status, age in years and sex were almost always included in the sample metadata. Where HLA class I and class II types were available, the types were taken from metadata supplied by the sample provider, not from assay-based typing.

The CDR3 sequence holds 12 residues, the cysteine and phenylalanine included. Here the CDR3 DNA is all that survives: 36 bases in frame from base 1. Trimming at the junction amounts to 3 bases on V and 4 bases on J, and the germline ends lie 4 bases apart. TCRbeta CDR3 regions were amplified from genomic DNA by means of the immunoSEQ Assay, a bias-controlled multiplex PCR. Processing in the source paper ran as follows. Within the assay, amplification of reference gene primers was used to estimate how many nucleated cells each sample contained. To quantify the absolute abundance of each unique TCRbeta CDR3 rearrangement, sequence reads were collapsed and filtered. For each sample, productive Simpson clonality was calculated by taking the square root of Simpson's diversity index across productive rearrangements. In TCRdb, the immuneACCESS table is reduced to in-frame sequences with V and J assigned. These tables do not hold every clone; where another copy was compared, an unresolved V gene accounts for under half, and the others remain unexplained. D and trimming come from the DNA, and the V and J calls and clone size come from that table. The sample data list 120,000 to 150,000 clones, and roughly 80% of these were observed just once. About 5.1% of the sample is taken by the ten largest.

Points the paper makes about the study in general: The quantity of clinical and demographic metadata differed by source and by participant and was supplied without curation.

Concerning this clone: This receptor's antigen is unknown. No base-level quality is on record; no much larger clone is a single base apart. Other DNA sequences in the sample encode the same CDR3.

Each collaborating institution followed its own protocols to collect whole blood in K2EDTA tubes. For TCRbeta analysis, collaborators shipped samples as frozen whole blood, isolated PBMCs, or DNA extracted from either of those sample types. This clonotype was obtained from a human donor in a cohort sampled during active COVID-19. The sequencing sample was made of peripheral blood. The rearrangement combines TRBV12-3 or TRBV12-4 with TRBJ1-5; the D gene assignment is ambiguous. For the CDR3, the sequence is CASSFSNQPQHF. The sequenced DNA: TGTGCCAGCAGTTTTTCTAATCAGCCCCAGCATTTT.